Below, 9 T cell receptor beta chains from the same sample are listed, as sequenced in a study of cytomegalovirus exposure and HLA in healthy donors. The PCR ran on 60 Vbeta and 13 Jbeta primers. The assay was immunoSEQ multiplex PCR, and TCRdb's table has in-frame clones only and misses some. The repertoire includes some 99,000 clones, around two thirds of them detected once, and about 1.8% sits in the top ten. The sequencing input was PBMCs. The source of these receptors is a male donor in good health and CMV-seronegative.

The chain has TRBV28 and TRBJ1-5, with 9 bases identical to TRBD1. Germline CDR1 and CDR2: MDHEN and SYDVKM. CDR3 length: 17 residues. Trimming took 2 bases from V and 5 from J; bases not matched to a gene: 10. CDR3 in amino acids: CASSLLPPGQGDQPQHF. CDR3 nucleotides: TGTGCCAGCAGTTTACTTCCTCCGGGACAGGGAGATCAGCCCCAGCATTTT.

V is TRBV5-1 and J is TRBJ2-3, with D tentatively TRBD2 (6 bases). Looked up from germline, CDR1 is SGHRS and CDR2 is YFSETQ. The CDR3 runs to 16 residues. Trimming stripped 2 bases from V and 4 bases from J, with 17 bases between. CDR3 protein: CASSLGTGSWADTQYF. The CDR3 region has the DNA TGCGCCAGCAGCTTAGGGACTGGAAGTTGGGCAGATACGCAGTATTTT.

The chain joins TRBV13 to TRBJ2-7, with TRBD2 identical over 7 bases. The germline V gene has CDR1 PRHDT and CDR2 FYEKMQ (reference sequence). V shed 5 bases, J shed 5 bases, and the junction held 3 bases outside the gene matches. The CDR3 is made up of 12 amino acids. This chain's CDR3 is CASSPGGHEQYF. For the CDR3, the DNA is TGTGCCAGCAGCCCGGGGGGACACGAGCAGTACTTC.

The gene calls are TRBV7-9 and TRBJ2-7; 9 nucleotides align to TRBD1. J was trimmed by 0 bases and V by 5 bases; bases with no gene match: 5. CDR1 is SEHNR, CDR2 FQNEAQ, per germline (reference sequence). The CDR3 consists of 15 residues. CDR3 residues: CASSPGQGGSYEQYF. In nucleotides, the CDR3 is TGTGCCAGCAGCCCGGGACAGGGAGGCTCCTACGAGCAGTACTTC.

V usage is TRBV15 and J usage is TRBJ1-4, with 8 bases aligning to TRBD1. Germline assignment: CDR1 LNHNV and CDR2 YYDKDF (reference sequence). With V trimmed by 1 base and J by 10 bases, 14 bases remained unmatched. This CDR3 comprises 17 residues. CDR3 in DNA: TGTGCCACCAGCAGAGTACGGGCAGGGGGCGATCGAGGAAAACTGTTTTTT. It yields the protein CATSRVRAGGDRGKLFF.

This rearrangement joins TRBV29-1 to TRBJ2-1; 8 nucleotides align to TRBD2. Per the germline V gene, CDR1 is SQVTM and CDR2 is ANQGSEA. CDR3 size: 14 residues. V lost 4 bases, J lost 10 bases, and 12 bases stayed unmatched. CDR3 loop: CSVVLGLVVGEQFF. In DNA, the CDR3 is TGCAGCGTTGTGTTGGGACTAGTAGTAGGAGAGCAGTTCTTC.

The chain couples TRBV21-1 to TRBJ2-7; the D call in the table, TRBD1, was not verified against the DNA. TRBV21-1 is flagged as a pseudogene. This CDR3 is 16 amino acids long. The CDR3 is CASRSKAAGVTYEQYF. CDR3 coding DNA: TGTGCCAGCAGAAGCAAAGCGGCAGGGGTTACCTACGAGCAGTACTTC.

V is TRBV6-6 and J is TRBJ2-3; 7 bases match TRBD2. The CDR3 consists of 15 residues. CDR1 MNHNY and CDR2 SVGAGI come from the germline V gene (reference sequence). V lost 5 bases to trimming and J lost 5 bases; unmatched junction nucleotides: 10. CDR3 in amino acids: CASSPTRPSGDTQYF. In DNA form, the CDR3 reads TGTGCCAGCAGTCCTACTCGCCCTAGCGGAGATACGCAGTATTTT.

This clone was seen only a few times. The chain has TRBV4-1 and TRBJ2-3, with a tentative D call TRBD2 (5 bases). V shed 0 bases and J shed 0 bases, with 13 bases lying between them. Germline V gene lookup returns CDR1 MGHRA and CDR2 YSYEKL. The CDR3 has 17 residues. The CDR3 sequence: CASSQDVGGPSTDTQYF. The CDR3 DNA reads TGCGCCAGCAGCCAAGATGTCGGCGGGCCGAGCACAGATACGCAGTATTTT.